These 3 T cell receptor beta chains came from one sample sequenced in a study of beta chain features in type 1 diabetes. Overall study findings and caveats: Type 1 diabetes patients had TCRB CDR3s that were shorter (moderately but significantly so) in all four CD4+ subsets.

The sequenced template was cDNA made from the entire isolated RNA. TCRdb's copy holds only in-frame clones and misses some; the assay was immunoSEQ multiplex PCR. The repertoire has more than 300,000 clones, approximately 9.9% of them found once; the top ten carry 0.9% to 1.1%. No antigen has been assigned to these receptors. The sample consisted of central memory CD4+ T cells from blood. Every receptor here comes from a man aged 25 to 45 with type 1 diabetes.

The chain carries TRBV7-2 and TRBJ2-7, with D possibly matching TRBD1 (5 bases). The CDR3 is made up of 15 amino acids. CDR1 and CDR2 from the germline V gene are SGHTA and FQGNSA. With 0 bases removed from V and 4 bases from J, the gap between germline ends came to 13 bases. The CDR3 DNA reads as TGTGCCAGCAGCTTAGCGCTAGGGGTGCCGTACGAGCAGTACTTC. Its translation: CASSLALGVPYEQYF.

The rearrangement uses TRBV27 and TRBJ1-1, with TRBD1 matching 9 bases. The CDR3 sequence is 16 residues long. Germline V gives CDR1 MNHEY, CDR2 SMNVEV (reference sequence). The ends lost 5 bases at V and 5 bases at J; junction bases unmatched: 12. The DNA for the CDR3 is TGTGCCAGCAGTCCATGGGGACAGGGACGGGGGACTGAAGCTTTCTTT. Translated: CASSPWGQGRGTEAFF.

This clone was seen a handful of times. This chain connects TRBV5-1 to TRBJ2-7; D gene ambiguous. The germline CDR1 and CDR2 sequences are SGHRS and YFSETQ. Trimming removed 2 bases from V and 5 bases from J, with 8 bases in between. The CDR3 covers 12 residues. CDR3 residues: CASSFLGNEQYF. The CDR3 coding sequence is TGCGCCAGCAGCTTCCTGGGCAACGAGCAGTACTTC.